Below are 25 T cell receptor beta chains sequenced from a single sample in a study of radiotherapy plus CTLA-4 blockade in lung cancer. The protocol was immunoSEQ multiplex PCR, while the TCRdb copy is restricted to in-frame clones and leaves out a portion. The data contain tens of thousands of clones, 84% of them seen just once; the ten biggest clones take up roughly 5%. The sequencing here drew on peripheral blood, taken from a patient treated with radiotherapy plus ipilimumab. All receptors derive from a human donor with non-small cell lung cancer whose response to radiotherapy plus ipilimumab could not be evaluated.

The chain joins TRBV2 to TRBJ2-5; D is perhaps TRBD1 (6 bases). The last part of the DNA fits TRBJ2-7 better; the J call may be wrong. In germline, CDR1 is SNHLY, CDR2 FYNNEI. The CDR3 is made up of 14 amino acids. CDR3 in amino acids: CASSEPTGSYEQYF. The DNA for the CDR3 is TGTGCCAGCAGTGAGCCGACAGGCTCCTACGAGCAGTACTTC.

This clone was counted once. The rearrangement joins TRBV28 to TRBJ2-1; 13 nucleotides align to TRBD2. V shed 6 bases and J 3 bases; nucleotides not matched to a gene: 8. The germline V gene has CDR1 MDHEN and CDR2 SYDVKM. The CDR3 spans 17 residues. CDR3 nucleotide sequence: TGTGCCAGCAGCCCGCGACTAGCGGGAGGTAACTACAATGAGCAGTTCTTC. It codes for CASSPRLAGGNYNEQFF.

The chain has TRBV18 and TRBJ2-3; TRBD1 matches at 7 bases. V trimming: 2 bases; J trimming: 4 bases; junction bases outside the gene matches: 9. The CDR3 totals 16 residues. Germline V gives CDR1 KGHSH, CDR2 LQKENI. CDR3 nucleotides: TGTGCCAGCTCACCATGGGCAGGGGGTAGCGCAGATACGCAGTATTTT. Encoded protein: CASSPWAGGSADTQYF.

CDR3 amino acids: CASSRSSYEQYF. CDR3 nucleotide sequence: TGTGCCAGCTCCCGGAGCTCCTACGAGCAGTACTTC. The J gene is TRBJ2-7, the V gene TRBV18; D is unclear. Germline CDR1 and CDR2: KGHSH and LQKENI. The CDR3 is 12 amino acids. V lost 6 bases and J 0 bases, leaving 6 bases between the germline ends.

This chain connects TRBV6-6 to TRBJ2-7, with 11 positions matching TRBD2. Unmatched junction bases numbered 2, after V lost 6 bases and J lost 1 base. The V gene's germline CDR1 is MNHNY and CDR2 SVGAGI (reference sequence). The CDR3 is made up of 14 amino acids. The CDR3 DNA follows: TGTGCCAGCAGACTAGCGGGAGAGTCCTACGAGCAGTACTTC. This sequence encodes CASRLAGESYEQYF.

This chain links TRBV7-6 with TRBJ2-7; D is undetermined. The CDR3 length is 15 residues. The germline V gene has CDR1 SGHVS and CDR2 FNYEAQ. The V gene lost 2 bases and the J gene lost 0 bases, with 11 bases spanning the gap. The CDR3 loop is CASSLQDSGSYEQYF. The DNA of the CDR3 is TGTGCCAGCAGCTTACAGGATTCTGGCTCCTACGAGCAGTACTTC.

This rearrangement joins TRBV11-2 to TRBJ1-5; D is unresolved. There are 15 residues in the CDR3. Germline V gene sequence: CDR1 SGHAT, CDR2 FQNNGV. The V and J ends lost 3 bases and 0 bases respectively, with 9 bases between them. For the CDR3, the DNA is TGTGCCAGCAGCTTTACAGACAATAGCAATCAGCCCCAGCATTTT. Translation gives CASSFTDNSNQPQHF.

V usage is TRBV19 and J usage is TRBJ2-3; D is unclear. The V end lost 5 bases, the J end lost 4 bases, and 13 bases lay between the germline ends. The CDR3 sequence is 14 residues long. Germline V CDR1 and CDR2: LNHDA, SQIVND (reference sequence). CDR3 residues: CASSPYLGADTQYF. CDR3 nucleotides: TGTGCCAGTAGTCCATATCTAGGTGCAGATACGCAGTATTTT. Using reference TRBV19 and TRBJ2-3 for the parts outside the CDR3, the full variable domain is DGGITQSPKYLFRKEGQNVTLSCEQNLNHDAMYWYRQDPGQGLRLIYYSQIVNDFQKGDIAEGYSVSREKKESFPLTVTSAQKNPTAFYLCASSPYLGADTQYFGPGTRLTVL.

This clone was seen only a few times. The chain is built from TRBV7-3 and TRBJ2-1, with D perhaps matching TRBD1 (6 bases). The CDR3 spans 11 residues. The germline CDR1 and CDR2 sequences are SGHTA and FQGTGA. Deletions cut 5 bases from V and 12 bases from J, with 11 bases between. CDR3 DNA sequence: TGTGCCAGCAGCCCAGGGGACATGCAGTTCTTC. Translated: CASSPGDMQFF.

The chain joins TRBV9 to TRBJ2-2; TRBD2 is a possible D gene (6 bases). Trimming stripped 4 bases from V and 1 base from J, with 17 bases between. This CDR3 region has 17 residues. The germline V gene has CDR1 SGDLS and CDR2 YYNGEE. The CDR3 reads CASSPEVAVMNTGELFF. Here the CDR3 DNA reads TGTGCCAGCAGCCCAGAGGTAGCGGTCATGAACACCGGGGAGCTGTTTTTT.

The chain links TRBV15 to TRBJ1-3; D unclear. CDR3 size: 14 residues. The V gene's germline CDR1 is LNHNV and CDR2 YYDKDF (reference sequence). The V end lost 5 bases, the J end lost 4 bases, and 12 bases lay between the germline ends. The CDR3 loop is CATSPGREGNTIYF. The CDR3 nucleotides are TGTGCCACCAGCCCCGGTCGGGAGGGAAACACCATATATTTT.

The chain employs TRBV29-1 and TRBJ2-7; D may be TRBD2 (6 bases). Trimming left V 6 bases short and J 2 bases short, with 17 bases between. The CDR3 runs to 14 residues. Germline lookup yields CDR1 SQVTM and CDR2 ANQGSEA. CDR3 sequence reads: CSVTQGLPPYEQYF. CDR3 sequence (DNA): TGCAGCGTCACCCAGGGACTTCCTCCCTACGAGCAGTACTTC.

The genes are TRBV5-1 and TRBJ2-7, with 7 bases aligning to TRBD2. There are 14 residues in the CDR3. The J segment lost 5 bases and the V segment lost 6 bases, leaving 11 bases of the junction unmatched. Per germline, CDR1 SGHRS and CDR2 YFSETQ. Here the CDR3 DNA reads TGCGCCAGCATGGAGGGAGGGGCGGTAAACGAGCAGTACTTC. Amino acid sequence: CASMEGGAVNEQYF.

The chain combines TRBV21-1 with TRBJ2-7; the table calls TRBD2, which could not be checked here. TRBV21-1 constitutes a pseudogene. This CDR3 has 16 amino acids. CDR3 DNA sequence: TGTGCCAGCAGCCTTAACCAAGACTGCCGGCCCTACGAGCAGTACTTC. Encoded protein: CASSLNQDCRPYEQYF.

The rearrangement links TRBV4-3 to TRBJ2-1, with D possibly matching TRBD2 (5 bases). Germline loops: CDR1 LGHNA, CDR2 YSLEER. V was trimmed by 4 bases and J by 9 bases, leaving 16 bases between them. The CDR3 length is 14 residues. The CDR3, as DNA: TGCGCCAGCAGCCTGAGCGCGAGGGTCACTGAGCAGTTCTTC. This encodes CASSLSARVTEQFF.

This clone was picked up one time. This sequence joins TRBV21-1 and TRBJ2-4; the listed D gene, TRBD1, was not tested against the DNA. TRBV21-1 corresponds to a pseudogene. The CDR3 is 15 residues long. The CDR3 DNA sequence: TGTGCCAGCAGTATATTCGGACAGTATAGAAACATTCAGTACTTC. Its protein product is CASSIFGQYRNIQYF.

CDR3 sequence: CASSARLRGLYNEQFF. In nucleotides, the CDR3 is TGTGCCAGCAGTGCCCGACTCAGGGGGTTGTACAATGAGCAGTTCTTC. The chain uses TRBV6-1 and TRBJ2-1; 7 bases fit TRBD1. The CDR3 runs to 16 residues. Germline trimming cut 4 bases from V and 4 bases from J; bases unmatched to any gene: 10. Germline loops: CDR1 MNHNS, CDR2 SASEGT.

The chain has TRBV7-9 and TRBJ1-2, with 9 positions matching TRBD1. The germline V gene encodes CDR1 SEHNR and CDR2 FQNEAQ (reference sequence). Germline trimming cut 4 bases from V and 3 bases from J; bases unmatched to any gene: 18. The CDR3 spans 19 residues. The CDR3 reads CASSSNRGGTGLKDYGYTF. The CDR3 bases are TGTGCCAGCAGCTCCAACAGAGGGGGGACAGGGTTAAAGGACTATGGCTACACCTTC.

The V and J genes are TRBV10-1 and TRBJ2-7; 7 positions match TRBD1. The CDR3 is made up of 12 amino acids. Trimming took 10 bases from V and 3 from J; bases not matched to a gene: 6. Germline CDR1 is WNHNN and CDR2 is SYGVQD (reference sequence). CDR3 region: CANRTGDYEQYF. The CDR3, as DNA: TGCGCCAACCGGACAGGCGACTACGAGCAGTACTTC.

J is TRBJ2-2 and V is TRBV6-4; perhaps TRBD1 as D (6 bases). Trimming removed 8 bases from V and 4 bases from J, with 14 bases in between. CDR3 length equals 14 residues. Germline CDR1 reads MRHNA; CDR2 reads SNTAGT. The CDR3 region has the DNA TGTGCCAGCCGTCCACAGGGTGGCACCGGGGAGCTGTTTTTT. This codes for CASRPQGGTGELFF.

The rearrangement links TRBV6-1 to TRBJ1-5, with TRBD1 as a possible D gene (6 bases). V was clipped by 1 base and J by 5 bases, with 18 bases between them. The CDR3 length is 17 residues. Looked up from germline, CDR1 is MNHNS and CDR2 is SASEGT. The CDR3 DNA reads TGTGCCAGCAGTGAAGGTTATTTGGACAGCCCAGATCAGCCCCAGCATTTT. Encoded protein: CASSEGYLDSPDQPQHF.

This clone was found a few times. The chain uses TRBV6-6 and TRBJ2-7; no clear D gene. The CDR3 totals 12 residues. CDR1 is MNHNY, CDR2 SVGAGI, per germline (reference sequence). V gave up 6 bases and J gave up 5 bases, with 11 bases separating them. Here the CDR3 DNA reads TGTGCCAGCAGCCAACGAGAGGACGAGCAGTACTTC. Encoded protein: CASSQREDEQYF.

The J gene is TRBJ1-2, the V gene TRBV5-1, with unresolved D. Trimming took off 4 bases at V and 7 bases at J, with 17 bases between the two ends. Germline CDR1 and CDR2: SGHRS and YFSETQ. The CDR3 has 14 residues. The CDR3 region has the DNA TGCGCCAGCAGCCCGACCGGCGGTGATCGTGGCTACACCTTC. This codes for CASSPTGGDRGYTF.

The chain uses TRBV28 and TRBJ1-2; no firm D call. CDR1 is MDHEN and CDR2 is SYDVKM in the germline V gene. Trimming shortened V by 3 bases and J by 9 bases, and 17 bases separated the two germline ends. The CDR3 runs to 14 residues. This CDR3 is CASSFPAPSRSYTF. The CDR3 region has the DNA TGTGCCAGCAGTTTTCCCGCACCTAGCAGGAGCTACACCTTC.

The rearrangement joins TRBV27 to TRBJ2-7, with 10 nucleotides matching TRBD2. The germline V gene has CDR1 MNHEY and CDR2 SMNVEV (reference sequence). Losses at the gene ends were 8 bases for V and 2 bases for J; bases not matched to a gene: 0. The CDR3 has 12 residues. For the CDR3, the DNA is TGTGCCAGCGGGACTAGCGCCTACGAGCAGTACTTC. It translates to CASGTSAYEQYF.